This T cell receptor (beta chain) originates from a study of CD8 T cells in ankylosing spondylitis. Whole-study results and caveats: As reported, disease-linked clones showed significant enrichment in matched ankylosing spondylitis synovial fluid. In ankylosing spondylitis blood, a motif of seven to nine highly homologous TCR beta variants appeared characteristic. With a CD8+ phenotype, disease-linked clones were relatively rare in peripheral blood. Some of the motif variants had earlier been found in reactive arthritis patients' fluid and blood.

Preparation of TCR beta libraries was done by quantitative 5'-RACE with molecular barcodes. TCRdb used MiXCR to reprocess the 5' RACE reads, holding one entry per CDR3 protein. The table lists over 700,000 distinct CDR3 sequences, 15% to 20% of them singletons, with over 15% in the top ten. This clonotype has ten or more counts. Antigen unknown. The receptor comes from a male donor with ankylosing spondylitis. Sequenced input: blood, either unsorted or a sorted T cell fraction (not recorded which).

CDR3 coding DNA: TGCAGTGCTAGAGGGGGCGCGGGACAGCCCCAGCATTTT. It yields the protein CSARGGAGQPQHF. The rearrangement joins TRBV20-1 to TRBJ1-5; the D gene is possibly TRBD1 (5 bases). The CDR3 consists of 13 residues. V was shortened by 1 base and J by 7 bases, with 11 bases between the two germline ends. Germline V gene data show CDR1 as DFQATT and CDR2 as SNEGSKA (reference sequence).